The next 5 T cell receptor beta chains were all read from a single sample in a study of regulatory T cells in long-lasting Graves disease. Libraries of TCR beta came from iRepertoire HTBI primers plus Arm-PCR of CDR3 regions. TCRdb called the multiplex PCR reads again in MiXCR, with one record for every CDR3 protein. The table has about 620,000 distinct CDR3 sequences, roughly 16% seen once. Time point here: newly diagnosed GD, antithyroid drugs for less than 3 months. Scientists built the TCR library using RNA that was extracted from PBMCs. The same sample was also studied in work on T cells in Graves' hyperthyroidism and ophthalmopathy.

This material consisted of peripheral blood mononuclear cells (PBMCs), taken at new diagnosis, from a patient treated with antithyroid drugs. These receptors were collected from a woman in her twenties or thirties with Graves disease.

This clonotype was detected ten times or more. This rearrangement joins TRBV5-1 to TRBJ1-1; D is ambiguous. This CDR3 has 16 amino acids. V lost 1 base, J lost 0 bases, and 13 bases lay in between. Germline lookup yields CDR1 SGHRS and CDR2 YFSETQ. CDR3 sequence reads: CASSLRSASMNTEAFF. The CDR3 DNA reads as TGCGCCAGCAGCTTGCGATCAGCTTCCATGAACACTGAAGCTTTCTTT.

This chain uses TRBV30 with TRBJ1-4; the D gene is possibly TRBD1 (5 bases). The CDR3 has 16 amino acids. Trimming removed 4 bases at V and 8 bases at J, with 23 bases between. CDR1 is GTSNPN and CDR2 is SVGIG in the germline V gene (reference sequence). The CDR3 here is CAWTSGSGTFREKLFF. CDR3 nucleotides: TGTGCCTGGACTAGCGGCTCTGGGACCTTTAGGGAAAAACTGTTTTTT.

Many counts were recorded for this clonotype. The J gene is TRBJ2-4, the V gene TRBV28, with 7 bases aligning to TRBD2. The CDR3 is 16 residues long. Per the germline V gene, CDR1 is MDHEN and CDR2 is SYDVKM. Losses at the gene ends were 5 bases for V and 3 bases for J; bases not matched to a gene: 10. CDR3: CASSASGRDFKNIQYF. The CDR3 DNA follows: TGTGCCAGCAGTGCATCGGGGAGGGATTTCAAAAACATTCAGTACTTC.

This clonotype was seen ten or more times. The V gene is TRBV2, the J gene TRBJ2-4; D is perhaps TRBD1 or TRBD2 (7 bases each). CDR1 is SNHLY and CDR2 is FYNNEI in the germline V gene. The CDR3 runs 14 residues. Trimming pared 6 bases from V and 5 bases from J, leaving 14 bases between. This chain's CDR3 is CASSAQGGQNIQYF. CDR3 sequence (DNA): TGTGCCAGCAGCGCTCAGGGGGGGCAAAACATTCAGTACTTC.

This clonotype was seen many times. This rearrangement joins TRBV28 to TRBJ1-5; D is unclear. The length of the CDR3 is 11 residues. CDR1 is MDHEN, CDR2 SYDVKM, per germline. The V end lost 3 bases, the J end lost 6 bases, and 3 bases lay between the germline ends. The CDR3 DNA reads TGTGCCAGCAGTTTCGGTCAGCCCCAGCATTTT. Its translation: CASSFGQPQHF.